This T cell receptor (beta chain) emerged from a study of blood T cells in healthy people across ages. This clonotype was seen only a few times. A second PCR, run for roughly 7 to 12 cycles, used a sample-barcoded 5' primer plus a J-beta primer mix. TCRdb reprocessed the 5' RACE reads with MiXCR, giving one entry per CDR3 protein. The sample carries 850,000 or so distinct CDR3 sequences, roughly 26% recorded once. Each donor was a healthy Caucasian individual from Russia, aged about 6 to 100. Germline values: CDR1 SGHTA, CDR2 FQGNSA. Trimming took 3 bases from V and 0 from J, leaving 11 bases between them. The CDR3 is 15 amino acids.

The TCR sequence derives from a woman of 80 years or more in good health. The chain links TRBV7-2 to TRBJ1-2; perhaps TRBD1 as D (6 bases). The sequencing input was blood. As DNA, the CDR3 is TGTGCCAGCAGCTTCAAGGGGGACGCTAACTATGGCTACACCTTC. Translated: CASSFKGDANYGYTF.